The rows below give T cell receptor beta chains drawn from one sample of a study of CD8 T cells in ankylosing spondylitis. TCRdb fed the 5' RACE reads into MiXCR, producing one record per CDR3 protein. The table shows fewer than 400,000 distinct CDR3 sequences, with around 15% occurring only once. Sequenced material: blood, either unsorted or a sorted T cell fraction (not recorded which). Receptors originate from a male donor with ankylosing spondylitis or in good health (not recorded which). Each CDR3 is given with its conserved first and last residue. Each record gives: J gene, CDR3 length, V gene, clone size, D gene, CDR3 DNA, CDR3 protein. D genes are given only for firm matches. Clone size appears in some rows only: once, few, many, or a class for an expanded clone.

>TRBJ2-1|13|TRBV11-3|-|-
TGTGCCAGCAGCCACGAGGGGGGGAGTGAGCAGTTCTTC
CASSHEGGSEQFF
>TRBJ2-3|15|TRBV20-1|-|TRBD2
TGCAGTGCCATACTGACTAGCGGGGTCACAGATACGCAGTATTTT
CSAILTSGVTDTQYF
>TRBJ2-2|15|TRBV6-1|few|-
TGTGCCAGCAGTCCGCCGGGGCCGAGGGACGGGGAGCTGTTTTTT
CASSPPGPRDGELFF
>TRBJ1-1|12|TRBV6-5|few|-
TGTGCCAGCAGCGTGCTGGGGGGGTGGGCTTTCTTT
CASSVLGGWAFF
>TRBJ1-6|14|TRBV7-2|many|-
TGTGCCAGCAGCGGGCGGACACTTAATTCACCCCTCCACTTT
CASSGRTLNSPLHF
>TRBJ2-3|18|TRBV5-1|-|TRBD2
TGCGCCAGCAGCTCCGGGACTAGCGGGGGGCTATACACAGATACGCAGTATTTT
CASSSGTSGGLYTDTQYF
>TRBJ2-1|14|TRBV30|few|-
TGTGCCTGGAGTGTAAACCGGGGGGCTAATGAGCAGTTCTTC
CAWSVNRGANEQFF
>TRBJ2-4|13|TRBV12-3/TRBV12-4|few|-
TGTGCCAGCAGTTTGTCTGGGGAAAACATTCAGTACTTC
CASSLSGENIQYF
>TRBJ1-2|16|TRBV6-5|-|-
TGTGCCAGCAGTTACATGAAGGCAGGGGCTTGGGATGGCTACACCTTC
CASSYMKAGAWDGYTF
>TRBJ2-1|16|TRBV5-1|-|-
TGCGCCAGCAGCCCGAGGGGCAGTCCTACCTACAATGAGCAGTTCTTC
CASSPRGSPTYNEQFF
>TRBJ2-4|16|TRBV7-2|few|TRBD1
TGTGCCAGCAGCCCGGATACAGGGGCTGCCAAAAACATTCAGTACTTC
CASSPDTGAAKNIQYF
>TRBJ2-7|16|TRBV20-1|-|TRBD1
TGCAGTGCTAGAGAAGGGCAGGGGGCCCTCTCCTACGAGCAGTACTTC
CSAREGQGALSYEQYF
>TRBJ2-7|13|TRBV12-3/TRBV12-4|-|-
TGTGCCAGCAGTTTACGGAGGAGATACGAGCAGTACTTC
CASSLRRRYEQYF
>TRBJ1-1|12|TRBV14|-|-
TGTGCCAGCAGCCCTTATGCCACTGAAGCTTTCTTT
CASSPYATEAFF
>TRBJ2-1|16|TRBV27|-|TRBD2
TGTGCCAGCAGTTTAGTAGCGGGCGCAAACTACAATGAGCAGTTCTTC
CASSLVAGANYNEQFF
>TRBJ2-7|15|TRBV4-2|-|-
TGTGCCAGCAGCCAAGAAAAGAGTTGGGCCTACGAGCAGTACTTC
CASSQEKSWAYEQYF
>TRBJ2-1|15|TRBV5-1|-|-
TGCGCCAGCAGCTTGGTGTCTGGAGAGTACAATGAGCAGTTCTTC
CASSLVSGEYNEQFF
>TRBJ2-2|17|TRBV18|-|TRBD1
TGTGCCAGCTCACCACCTACCGGGACAGGGACCACCGGGGAGCTGTTTTTT
CASSPPTGTGTTGELFF
>TRBJ1-2|14|TRBV7-9|few|TRBD1
TGTGCCAGCAGCCAACAGGGGGCATCTAATGGCTACACCTTC
CASSQQGASNGYTF
>TRBJ2-7|14|TRBV6-2/TRBV6-3|-|-
TGTGCCAGCGCGAACAACAGGACTCCCTACGAGCAGTACTTC
CASANNRTPYEQYF
>TRBJ1-4|12|TRBV12-3/TRBV12-4|few|-
TGTGCCAGCAGTTTTGTGGGGGAAAAACTGTTTTTT
CASSFVGEKLFF
>TRBJ2-7|12|TRBV5-6|-|-
TGTGCCAGCAGCATGACTAGTAACGAGCAGTACTTC
CASSMTSNEQYF
>TRBJ1-2|17|TRBV12-3/TRBV12-4|few|-
TGTGCCAGCAGTTTCGAGGCAGGGGTGGCCCCAGGGCTAGGCTACACCTTC
CASSFEAGVAPGLGYTF
>TRBJ1-2|14|TRBV12-3/TRBV12-4|-|-
TGTGCCAGCAGTTTGGGGGGGGAGATCTATGGCTACACCTTC
CASSLGGEIYGYTF
>TRBJ1-1|12|TRBV5-1|few|-
TGCGCCAGCGGAAGACAGGACATGGGGGCTTTCTTT
CASGRQDMGAFF
>TRBJ2-5|15|TRBV5-1|few|TRBD1
TGCGCCAGCAGCAAACGGACAGGGGGCACGGAGACCCAGTACTTC
CASSKRTGGTETQYF
>TRBJ2-3|14|TRBV10-3|-|TRBD2
TGTGCCACCACGAAAGCGGGAGGCACAGATACGCAGTATTTT
CATTKAGGTDTQYF
>TRBJ2-3|14|TRBV7-2|-|-
TGTGCCAGCAGCGCGCTCGGCAATTCAGATACGCAGTATTTT
CASSALGNSDTQYF
>TRBJ1-1|12|TRBV3-1|-|TRBD1
TGTGCCAGCAGCCCGACGACAGGGAAAGCTTTCTTT
CASSPTTGKAFF
>TRBJ2-3|15|TRBV11-3|few|-
TGTGCCAGCAGCTTAGAGTCGGCCGGGGCAGATACGCAGTATTTT
CASSLESAGADTQYF
>TRBJ1-5|17|TRBV12-3/TRBV12-4|-|-
TGTGCCAGCAGTTTAAGTCGTTTGAATGTTGGCAATCAGCCCCAGCATTTT
CASSLSRLNVGNQPQHF
>TRBJ2-2|16|TRBV6-1|many|TRBD1
TGTGCCAGCAGCCATAAGGGACAGGGGGTCACCGGGGAGCTGTTTTTT
CASSHKGQGVTGELFF
>TRBJ1-4|16|TRBV5-1|many|-
TGCGCCAGCAGCCCGGACCCTGGGGGGCTCGGCGAAAAACTGTTTTTT
CASSPDPGGLGEKLFF
>TRBJ1-2|12|TRBV5-1|many|-
TGCGCCAGCAGCTTGGATGGGGGTGGCTACACCTTC
CASSLDGGGYTF
>TRBJ2-1|13|TRBV7-9|-|-
TGTGCCAGCAGCCCTGTTAGGGGGACTGAGCAGTTCTTC
CASSPVRGTEQFF
>TRBJ2-7|14|TRBV19|-|TRBD2
TGTGCCAGTAGTATAGGTCGAGCGGGGCGCGAGCAGTACTTC
CASSIGRAGREQYF
>TRBJ2-3|14|TRBV27|few|-
TGTGCCAGCAGTACGGGCCCCTGGCCAGATACGCAGTATTTT
CASSTGPWPDTQYF
>TRBJ2-2|14|TRBV5-1|few|-
TGCGCCAGCACAGCTAGGATGGACACCGGGGAGCTGTTTTTT
CASTARMDTGELFF
>TRBJ1-2|12|TRBV19|many|TRBD1
TGTGCCAGTAGTGACAGGGGTTACGGCTACACCTTC
CASSDRGYGYTF
>TRBJ2-2|17|TRBV20-1|few|-
TGCAGTGCTAGAGATGAGAAAAAGGGGGCGAACACCGGGGAGCTGTTTTTT
CSARDEKKGANTGELFF
>TRBJ2-7|16|TRBV6-5|-|-
TGTGCCAGCAGTTACTCCACGACGGACTTGTCCTACGAGCAGTACTTC
CASSYSTTDLSYEQYF
>TRBJ2-3|14|TRBV6-4|-|-
TGTGCCAGCAGTGACTCGCCGGGTCGGGATACGCAGTATTTT
CASSDSPGRDTQYF
>TRBJ2-1|18|TRBV5-1|-|-
TGCGCCAGCAGCTTGGCGGTTAGCGGTGTAAGCTCCTACAATGAGCAGTTCTTC
CASSLAVSGVSSYNEQFF
>TRBJ2-1|13|TRBV10-3|-|-
TGTGCCATCGGCCCTGGGCCCTACAATGAGCAGTTCTTC
CAIGPGPYNEQFF
>TRBJ1-5|13|TRBV19|-|-
TGTGCCAGTAGAGGCCTTCTTCGGGAGCCCCAGCATTTT
CASRGLLREPQHF